Listed below are T cell receptor beta chains from one sample, sequenced in a study of blood T cell repertoires in COVID-19. TCRdb's copy holds only in-frame clones and misses some; the assay was immunoSEQ multiplex PCR. The sample holds around 270,000 clones, around 84% seen once. The sequenced material came from peripheral blood. The receptor set was obtained from a woman aged 40 to 50 who had recovered from COVID-19. Both conserved end residues are part of each CDR3. D genes are given only for firm matches. Expanded clones are given a class, and other clones once, few, many or no size at all.

D gene: -; J gene: TRBJ2-4; clone size: -; V gene: TRBV19; CDR3 DNA: TGTGCCAGTAGTATAATAACAGGGTCTACTTGGAATGGAAACATTCAGTACTTC; CDR3 protein: CASSIITGSTWNGNIQYF
D gene: -; J gene: TRBJ1-1; clone size: -; V gene: TRBV2; CDR3 DNA: TGTGCCAGCAGTGAAGCCGGGGTGATCGCTTTCTTT; CDR3 protein: CASSEAGVIAFF
D gene: -; J gene: TRBJ2-7; clone size: -; V gene: TRBV7-2; CDR3 DNA: TGTGCCAGCAGCTTAGATCCACAGTTCTCCTACGAGCAGTACTTC; CDR3 protein: CASSLDPQFSYEQYF
D gene: -; J gene: TRBJ1-6; clone size: -; V gene: TRBV27; CDR3 DNA: TGTGCCAGCAGTAGATACAGGGATTCACCCCTCCACTTT; CDR3 protein: CASSRYRDSPLHF
D gene: TRBD1; J gene: TRBJ1-4; clone size: once; V gene: TRBV7-2; CDR3 DNA: TGTGCCAGCAGCGCGCAGGGGGCGCGTTCCGAAAAACTGTTTTTT; CDR3 protein: CASSAQGARSEKLFF
D gene: TRBD1; J gene: TRBJ2-3; clone size: -; V gene: TRBV4-1; CDR3 DNA: TGCGCCAGCAGCCAAGAAGGACAGGGTGTCGATACGCAGTATTTT; CDR3 protein: CASSQEGQGVDTQYF
D gene: TRBD1; J gene: TRBJ1-6; clone size: -; V gene: TRBV30; CDR3 DNA: TGTGCCTGGAGTATTCGGGACAGGGGGTCGAATAAGCCCCTCCACTTT; CDR3 protein: CAWSIRDRGSNKPLHF
D gene: TRBD1; J gene: TRBJ1-5; clone size: -; V gene: TRBV28; CDR3 DNA: TGTGCCAGCAGCCTCGACAGGGTCGATCAGCCCCAGCATTTT; CDR3 protein: CASSLDRVDQPQHF
D gene: -; J gene: TRBJ2-7; clone size: -; V gene: TRBV5-1; CDR3 DNA: TGCGCCAGCAGCTTTGGATCGGCAGGTACCTACGAGCAGTACTTC; CDR3 protein: CASSFGSAGTYEQYF
D gene: TRBD1; J gene: TRBJ2-5; clone size: -; V gene: TRBV7-2; CDR3 DNA: TGTGCCAGCACCCCGAGGGACCAGGGGGCAAGGCAAGAGACCCAGTACTTC; CDR3 protein: CASTPRDQGARQETQYF
D gene: -; J gene: TRBJ1-4; clone size: -; V gene: TRBV5-1; CDR3 DNA: TGCGCCAGCAGCTTGCTCCCCCCCGACAGTGCAACTAATGAAAAACTGTTTTTT; CDR3 protein: CASSLLPPDSATNEKLFF
D gene: -; J gene: TRBJ1-4; clone size: -; V gene: TRBV7-2; CDR3 DNA: TGTGCCAGCAGCTTGGCAGGGTCCAATGAAAAACTGTTTTTT; CDR3 protein: CASSLAGSNEKLFF
D gene: TRBD1; J gene: TRBJ2-3; clone size: -; V gene: TRBV5-8; CDR3 DNA: TGTGCCAGCAGCTTGGCCGGGGGACAGGTCACAGATACGCAGTATTTT; CDR3 protein: CASSLAGGQVTDTQYF
D gene: -; J gene: TRBJ1-2; clone size: -; V gene: TRBV5-6; CDR3 DNA: TGTGCCAGCAGCTTGGTCGGAGGACCGTATGGCTACACCTTC; CDR3 protein: CASSLVGGPYGYTF
D gene: TRBD1; J gene: TRBJ2-7; clone size: once; V gene: TRBV27; CDR3 DNA: TGTGCCAGCAGCCTCAGGGGGCTAGTATACGAGCAGTACTTC; CDR3 protein: CASSLRGLVYEQYF
D gene: -; J gene: TRBJ2-1; clone size: -; V gene: TRBV12-3/TRBV12-4; CDR3 DNA: TGTGCCAGCAGTCCCCAGGGCAATGAGCAGTTCTTC; CDR3 protein: CASSPQGNEQFF
D gene: -; J gene: TRBJ1-2; clone size: -; V gene: TRBV6-4; CDR3 DNA: TGTGCCAGCAGTGCCCAAACAGGGAGCTATGGCTACACCTTC; CDR3 protein: CASSAQTGSYGYTF
D gene: TRBD2; J gene: TRBJ2-1; clone size: -; V gene: TRBV6-1; CDR3 DNA: TGTGCCAGCAGTGATGCAGCGGGGGCCCGTTACAATGAGCAGTTCTTC; CDR3 protein: CASSDAAGARYNEQFF
D gene: TRBD1; J gene: TRBJ1-4; clone size: -; V gene: TRBV7-9; CDR3 DNA: TGTGCCAGCAGCTTAGTGGACAGGGTGGCAACTAATGAAAAACTGTTTTTT; CDR3 protein: CASSLVDRVATNEKLFF
D gene: TRBD1; J gene: TRBJ2-7; clone size: -; V gene: TRBV7-9; CDR3 DNA: TGTGCCAGCAGCTTAGCAGGACAGGGGGCTTACGAGCAGTACTTC; CDR3 protein: CASSLAGQGAYEQYF
D gene: -; J gene: TRBJ1-1; clone size: -; V gene: TRBV5-6; CDR3 DNA: TGTGCCAGCAGGGGAAGACAGGCCATGAACACTGAAGCTTTCTTT; CDR3 protein: CASRGRQAMNTEAFF
D gene: -; J gene: TRBJ1-6; clone size: -; V gene: TRBV28; CDR3 DNA: TGTGCCAGCAGTTTGGCAGGGATTTCACCCCTCCACTTT; CDR3 protein: CASSLAGISPLHF
D gene: TRBD1; J gene: TRBJ2-7; clone size: -; V gene: TRBV3-1/TRBV3-2; CDR3 DNA: TGTGCCAGCAGCCAAGGGCACGGGCGGACAGGGAGCTACGAGCAGTACTTC; CDR3 protein: CASSQGHGRTGSYEQYF
D gene: -; J gene: TRBJ2-1; clone size: -; V gene: TRBV2; CDR3 DNA: TGTGCCAGCATGAGGGCAGCGTACAATGAGCAGTTCTTC; CDR3 protein: CASMRAAYNEQFF
D gene: -; J gene: TRBJ2-5; clone size: -; V gene: TRBV5-4; CDR3 DNA: TGTGCCAGCAGCCTAGGACAGACCGCATCACGGGAGACCCAGTACTTC; CDR3 protein: CASSLGQTASRETQYF
D gene: TRBD1; J gene: TRBJ2-7; clone size: -; V gene: TRBV5-8; CDR3 DNA: TGTGCCAGCAGCTTACAGGGGGCGGGCTACGAGCAGTACTTC; CDR3 protein: CASSLQGAGYEQYF
D gene: -; J gene: TRBJ1-1; clone size: -; V gene: TRBV6-5; CDR3 DNA: TGTGCCAGCGCCCAAGGGGATTACATGAACACTGAAGCTTTCTTT; CDR3 protein: CASAQGDYMNTEAFF
D gene: -; J gene: TRBJ2-7; clone size: -; V gene: TRBV3-1/TRBV3-2; CDR3 DNA: TGTGCCAGCAGCCTGGGCAGGTTGGGCAACGAGCAGTACTTC; CDR3 protein: CASSLGRLGNEQYF
D gene: -; J gene: TRBJ1-1; clone size: -; V gene: TRBV7-9; CDR3 DNA: TGTGCCAGCAGCTTTGGGCTTACGAACACTGAAGCTTTCTTT; CDR3 protein: CASSFGLTNTEAFF
D gene: TRBD1; J gene: TRBJ1-5; clone size: -; V gene: TRBV6-5; CDR3 DNA: TGTGCCAGCAGTCCGGACAGGGGAGGTGGTCAGCCCCAGCATTTT; CDR3 protein: CASSPDRGGGQPQHF
D gene: TRBD2; J gene: TRBJ2-7; clone size: -; V gene: TRBV7-6; CDR3 DNA: TGTGCCAGCAGCACTATTAGCGGGAGATCCTACGAGCAGTACTTC; CDR3 protein: CASSTISGRSYEQYF
D gene: TRBD1; J gene: TRBJ1-5; clone size: once; V gene: TRBV6-6; CDR3 DNA: TGTGCCAGCGGGGACAGTTCGGGCAATCAGCCCCAGCATTTT; CDR3 protein: CASGDSSGNQPQHF
D gene: -; J gene: TRBJ1-1; clone size: -; V gene: TRBV7-9; CDR3 DNA: TGTGCCAGCAGCCCTATGAACACTGAAGCTTTCTTT; CDR3 protein: CASSPMNTEAFF
D gene: -; J gene: TRBJ2-7; clone size: few; V gene: TRBV11-2; CDR3 DNA: TGTGCCAGCAGTCGCAGTACGTCCTACGAGCAGTACTTC; CDR3 protein: CASSRSTSYEQYF
D gene: TRBD2; J gene: TRBJ2-1; clone size: few; V gene: TRBV28; CDR3 DNA: TGTGCCAGCAGTTCCCCTGGACTAGCGGGTACAACCGTATTGTTCTTC; CDR3 protein: CASSSPGLAGTTVLFF
D gene: -; J gene: TRBJ1-2; clone size: -; V gene: TRBV24-1; CDR3 DNA: TGTGCCACCAGTGATTCGGGAAACCGTGAATTCTATGGCTACACCTTC; CDR3 protein: CATSDSGNREFYGYTF
D gene: -; J gene: TRBJ1-1; clone size: -; V gene: TRBV19; CDR3 DNA: TGTGCCAGTAGTATTGGGCAGGGCCTAAGGATGAACACTGAAGCTTTCTTT; CDR3 protein: CASSIGQGLRMNTEAFF
D gene: -; J gene: TRBJ1-1; clone size: -; V gene: TRBV7-9; CDR3 DNA: TGTGCCAGCAGCTTTTGGGGGCGGACTGAAGCTTTCTTT; CDR3 protein: CASSFWGRTEAFF
D gene: TRBD1; J gene: TRBJ1-2; clone size: once; V gene: TRBV5-1; CDR3 DNA: TGCGCCAGCAGCTTGGGGATTGGGACAGGGGTTCTCTCCACCTTC; CDR3 protein: CASSLGIGTGVLSTF